The T cell receptor beta chain described here comes from a study of shared clonotypes between healthy human individuals. Study context: A donor's plate count was three for CD4 naive and three for CD4 memory; CD8 naive had two and CD8 memory one.

The CDR3 is 11 amino acids. Terminally differentiated effector memory CD45RA+ cells were excluded by CCR7 positive selection of CD45RO-negative cells. Genomic DNA belonging to each subset was distributed in equal measure over several immunoSEQ plates. Per sorted-subset replicate PCR, input was roughly 200 ng DNA, representing roughly 29,000 T cell genomes. The method was immunoSEQ multiplex PCR; TCRdb's version includes in-frame clones alone and lacks a portion of them. The table shows some 2,000,000 clones, with over 85% occurring only once. General study results and limits: Sampling covered nothing but blood. Tissue TCR repertoires likely differ from those found in blood.

This clone was detected once. Antigen unknown. Material: naive CD8+ T cells sorted from blood. The rearrangement links TRBV21-1 to TRBJ1-4. TRBV21-1 is classified as a pseudogene. The TCR sequence derives from a man younger than 30 in good health. Here the CDR3 DNA reads TGTGCCCTATGGGGGGAGGAAAAACTGTTTTTT. Translation: CALWGEEKLFF.